The 23 T cell receptor delta chains below come from one sample, sequenced in a study of γδ T cells in repeated Plasmodium falciparum infection. Flow sorting of PBMC yielded separate Vgamma9/Vdelta2+ and Vdelta2-negative gammadelta T cell populations for bulk repertoire analysis. TCRdb re-called the multiplex PCR reads using CATT. The table shows under 60,000 delta-chain clones, with about 1.6% occurring only once. Sequencing input: gamma-delta T cells from blood. The receptors stem from a pool of human donors (malaria-infected and uninfected, not separated).

A word on this clone: TCRdb has a much larger clone's protein, which differs at residue 8 from the translation of this DNA, likely because of a read error; what is shown is the protein translated from the DNA. The V gene is TRDV1, the J gene TRDJ1, with D unresolved. Trimming removed 1 base from V and 0 bases from J, with 12 bases in between. CDR1 and CDR2 (germline): TSWWSYY, QGS. CDR3 length: 16 amino acids. The CDR3 spells CALGEPRRTNTDKLIF. As DNA, the CDR3 is TGTGCTCTTGGGGAACCGAGACGGACAAACACCGATAAACTCATCTTT.

In its sample, this clone was seen a few times. The protein recorded in TCRdb matches a much larger clone and deviates from this DNA's translation at residue 7, suggesting a read error; the protein here is obtained by translating the DNA. The J gene is TRDJ1, the V gene TRDV3; possible D gene TRDD3, 6 bases. No J gene is reported in TCRdb; it was inferred here by comparing the DNA with germline. The CDR3 contains 20 residues. V dropped 2 bases and J dropped 3 bases, with 34 bases sitting between them. Germline V lookup: CDR1 TVYSNPD, CDR2 GDNSRS (reference sequence). Here the CDR3 reads CAFEYIVPHGWGLSSDKLIF. The DNA for the CDR3 is TGTGCCTTTGAATATATAGTCCCCCATGGCTGGGGATTGTCATCCGATAAACTCATCTTT.

This clone occurred many times. The mismatch at residue 8 between this DNA's translation and the TCRdb protein of a much larger clone likely reflects a read error; the protein shown is translated from the DNA. J is TRDJ1 and V is TRDV1; D unresolved. CDR3 size: 19 residues. Germline CDR1 TSWWSYY, CDR2 QGS. V was trimmed by 0 bases and J by 0 bases, leaving 20 bases between them. In DNA, the CDR3 is TGTGCTCTTGGGGAACTGGTGGCACGTACCCCGACGTACACCGATAAACTCATCTTT. Residues: CALGELVARTPTYTDKLIF.

Of note for this clone: The TCRdb record carries a much larger clone's protein, which differs from this DNA's translation at residue 3; a read error is the likely cause, and the protein listed here is the DNA translation. The rearrangement uses TRDV1 and TRDJ1, with 9 bases matching TRDD2. The J gene is absent in TCRdb and was assigned here via DNA matching to germline. CDR1 is TSWWSYY, CDR2 QGS, per germline. The CDR3 length is 23 residues. The CDR3 sequence: CAPGERGPSYTPWYDSYTDKLIF. CDR3 sequence (DNA): TGTGCTCCTGGGGAACGGGGGCCTTCCTACACCCCATGGTACGATTCGTACACCGATAAACTCATCTTT.

This clone has a handful of counts. The protein TCRdb lists belongs to a much larger clone and differs from this DNA's translation at residue 5, which points to a read error; the protein shown is made from the DNA. Written as DNA, the CDR3 is TGTGCTCTTGGGGACACCACCGGCCTTCTTTGGGGGATAAGGTACACCGATAAACTCATCTTT. Its protein product is CALGDTTGLLWGIRYTDKLIF. The chain couples TRDV1 to TRDJ1; 9 bases map to TRDD3. TCRdb is silent on the J gene; assignment here came from matching the DNA to germline. The ends lost 3 bases at V and 0 bases at J; junction bases unmatched: 20. The length of the CDR3 is 21 residues. Germline-derived CDR1 and CDR2 are TSWWSYY and QGS.

On this clone itself: Translating this DNA gives a protein that differs at residue 8 from the TCRdb one, which belongs to a much larger clone; a read error is likely, and the protein shown is this translation. This sequence joins TRDV2 and TRDJ1; D ambiguous. Germline matching of the DNA provided the J gene here, since TCRdb leaves it blank. Germline V gene lookup returns CDR1 GEAIGNYY and CDR2 EKD. This CDR3 has 12 amino acids. The CDR3 region is CACGTCTAKLIF. The CDR3 nucleotides read TGTGCCTGTGGGACCTGTACCGCTAAACTCATCTTT.

Points on this clone: The TCRdb protein comes from a much larger clone and disagrees with this DNA's translation at residue 15, likely due to a read error; the protein given here is derived from the DNA. The V call is TRDV1, the J call TRDJ1; 9 nucleotides align to TRDD3. The J gene was missing in TCRdb and was found by matching the end of the DNA to germline. Trimming took 0 bases from V and 7 from J; bases not matched to a gene: 18. The V gene's germline CDR1 is TSWWSYY and CDR2 QGS. This CDR3 spans 19 amino acids. The chain's CDR3 is CALGELVVPSLGDSGKLIF. In DNA form, the CDR3 reads TGTGCTCTTGGGGAACTAGTCGTTCCTTCGCTGGGGGATTCGGGTAAACTCATCTTT.

This clone was counted a few times. TCRdb pairs this DNA with a much larger clone's protein that differs at residue 4, likely a read error; the protein shown was translated from the DNA. This chain connects TRDV1 to TRDJ1; D assignment may be TRDD2 or TRDD3 (6 bases each). TCRdb offers no J gene call, so here the DNA was matched to germline to obtain one. Germline V gene lookup returns CDR1 TSWWSYY and CDR2 QGS. The CDR3 runs 21 residues. The V end lost 8 bases, the J end lost 0 bases, and 34 bases lay between the germline ends. The CDR3 loop is CALRVHPTQLCVGVNTDKLIF. In nucleotides, the CDR3 is TGTGCTCTTAGGGTCCATCCTACCCAACTGTGTGTGGGGGTCAACACCGATAAACTCATCTTT.

Worth noting for this clone: The TCRdb record carries a much larger clone's protein, which differs from this DNA's translation at residue 9; a read error is the likely cause, and the protein listed here is the DNA translation. This sequence joins TRDV1 and TRDJ1, with 9 nucleotides matching TRDD3. The J gene is absent in TCRdb and was assigned here via DNA matching to germline. Germline V gene lookup returns CDR1 TSWWSYY and CDR2 QGS. This CDR3 has 17 residues. V shed 6 bases, J shed 4 bases, and the junction held 15 bases outside the gene matches. CDR3 residues: CALGMRGIHRVFDKLIF. The DNA of the CDR3 is TGTGCTCTTGGAATGAGGGGGATACACCGCGTGTTCGATAAACTCATCTTT.

Comment on this clone: With only one base between it and a far larger clone, this is likely a read error. The same CDR3 is also encoded by other DNA sequences in this sample. This chain connects TRDV3 to TRDJ1; D remains ambiguous. The CDR3 runs to 13 residues. Germline V CDR1 and CDR2: TVYSNPD, GDNSRS (reference sequence). CDR3 nucleotides: TGTGCCTTTAGGGGGTCGGAACGACATAAGCTCATCTTT. It codes for CAFRGSERHKLIF.

To note about this clone: TCRdb lists the protein of a much larger clone for this DNA, which differs at residue 5, so this is likely a read error; the protein given here is translated from the DNA itself. This chain links TRDV1 with TRDJ1; no firm D call. No J segment appears in TCRdb, so it was assigned here by matching the sequence to germline. This CDR3 is 19 amino acids long. Trimming left V 3 bases short and J 0 bases short, with 23 bases between. Germline CDR1 is TSWWSYY and CDR2 is QGS. Here the CDR3 DNA reads TGTGCTCTTGGGGACCTGGTGACACGTACCCCGACGTACACCGATAAACTCATCTTT. Its protein is CALGDLVTRTPTYTDKLIF.

A word on this clone: TCRdb's protein for this DNA is that of a much larger clone and differs from the translation at residue 7, likely a read error; the protein shown is the DNA translation. The gene calls are TRDV1 and TRDJ1, with 7 bases matching TRDD2. With V trimmed by 5 bases and J by 0 bases, 18 bases remained unmatched. Per germline, CDR1 TSWWSYY and CDR2 QGS. This CDR3 is 19 amino acids long. The CDR3: CALGKPIPFLRINTDKLIF. The CDR3 DNA reads as TGTGCTCTTGGGAAGCCAATACCTTTCCTACGGATCAACACCGATAAACTCATCTTT.

For this clone: This sequence is one base from a far larger clone and is likely a read error. This same CDR3 is encoded by further DNA sequences in the sample. The V call is TRDV2, the J call TRDJ1; 11 bases are shared with TRDD3. TCRdb records no J gene; here it was assigned by comparing the DNA to germline. The ends lost 1 base at V and 1 base at J; junction bases unmatched: 19. The CDR3 has 21 residues. CDR1 is GEAIGNYY, CDR2 EKD, per germline. The CDR3 reads CACDTVSTSTDGGYATDKLIF. CDR3 DNA sequence: TGTGCCTGTGACACTGTGTCCACGTCAACGGATGGGGGATACGCCACCGATAAACTCATCTTT.

This clone was picked up many times. Translating this DNA gives a protein that differs at residue 4 from the TCRdb one, which belongs to a much larger clone; a read error is likely, and the protein shown is this translation. This rearrangement joins TRDV1 to TRDJ1; maybe TRDD3 (6 bases). TCRdb lists no J gene, so it was determined here by aligning the DNA to germline. The length of the CDR3 is 22 residues. Germline CDR1 reads TSWWSYY; CDR2 reads QGS. The CDR3 loop is CALVEPRRRDTRTPFHTDKLIF. In DNA, the CDR3 is TGTGCTCTTGTGGAACCTCGGAGAAGAGATACGCGGACACCATTCCACACCGATAAACTCATCTTT.

To note about this clone: This likely came from a read error, as a far larger clone is one base away. Other DNA variants within this sample encode the same CDR3. CDR3 region: CALGEISAPSRAPYWGIRVTIGLIF. The DNA for the CDR3 is TGTGCTCTTGGGGAAATTTCGGCTCCCTCTCGGGCCCCGTACTGGGGGATACGGGTTACAATAGGACTTATCTTT. The J gene has no call, while the V gene is TRDV1; the table's TRDD3 call for D was not verified on the DNA. Germline lookup yields CDR1 TSWWSYY and CDR2 QGS. This CDR3 has 25 residues.

This clone has ten or more counts. The sample holds other DNA sequences that translate to the same CDR3. The gene calls are TRDV1 and TRDJ1; 13 bases are shared with TRDD3. There are 24 residues in the CDR3. V lost 1 base to trimming and J lost 2 bases; unmatched junction nucleotides: 25. Per germline, CDR1 TSWWSYY and CDR2 QGS. The CDR3 DNA follows: TGTGCTCTTGGGGAACCATCCTTTCGGGCGACCCTACTGGGGGATACGGAGTGGACCGATAAACTCATCTTT. The encoded protein is CALGEPSFRATLLGDTEWTDKLIF.

As to this clone: This DNA translates differently at residue 6 from the TCRdb protein, which is that of a much larger clone; a read error is likely, and the protein shown is the DNA's own translation. The chain couples TRDV1 to TRDJ1, with D tentatively TRDD3 (5 bases). TCRdb gives no J gene; it was assigned here by matching the DNA to germline. This CDR3 is built from 20 residues. The germline CDR1 and CDR2 sequences are TSWWSYY and QGS. Between the trimmed V and J ends, which lost 9 bases and 0 bases, there was a span of 32 bases. CDR3: CALERWEGFWELQYTDKLIF. The CDR3 DNA follows: TGTGCTCTAGAAAGGTGGGAGGGGTTCTGGGAGCTACAGTACACCGATAAACTCATCTTT.

In this sample, this clone is medium-sized (0.01 to 0.1%). The same CDR3 is also encoded by other DNA sequences in this sample. The genes are TRDV1 and TRDJ1; maybe TRDD3 (5 bases). The CDR3 is 21 residues long. Per germline, CDR1 TSWWSYY and CDR2 QGS. The V and J ends lost 0 bases and 0 bases respectively, with 26 bases between them. The chain's CDR3 is CALGELAVAGSSRWYTDKLIF. DNA for the CDR3: TGTGCTCTTGGGGAACTAGCGGTGGCGGGATCCTCAAGGTGGTACACCGATAAACTCATCTTT.

In the case of this clone: TCRdb's protein, taken from a much larger clone, differs from this DNA's translation at residue 4, likely owing to a read error; the protein displayed comes from the DNA. The chain joins TRDV2 to TRDJ1, with D possibly matching TRDD3 (6 bases). From germline, CDR1 is GEAIGNYY and CDR2 EKD. V was clipped by 5 bases and J by 2 bases, with 17 bases between them. The CDR3 covers 15 residues. CDR3 DNA: TGTGCCTGTGGCACTTTGATACGGAGGACCGATAAACTCATCTTT. It translates to CACGTLIRRTDKLIF.

This clone was seen ten or more times. This DNA's translation differs at residue 4 from TCRdb's protein, which comes from a much larger clone; a read error is likely, and the protein shown is translated from the DNA. The chain combines TRDV1 with TRDJ1; maybe TRDD3 (5 bases). The J gene, left out of TCRdb, was set here by checking the DNA against germline. This CDR3 is built from 19 residues. Germline CDR1 reads TSWWSYY; CDR2 reads QGS. In DNA, the CDR3 is TGTGCTCTTGTGGAAGGACGACAAGCGACGAAAGGGGAGTCCGATAAACTCATCTTT. The encoded protein is CALVEGRQATKGESDKLIF.

There are many counts of this clone. A far larger clone is one nucleotide away, so this likely arose from a read error. The V gene call reads TRDV2; no J gene was called. This CDR3 is built from 14 residues. Germline CDR1 is GEAIGNYY and CDR2 is EKD. CDR3 protein: CACDTPFVVGVLIF. CDR3 sequence (DNA): TGTGCCTGTGACACCCCTTTTGTAGTTGGCGTGCTCATCTTT.

As regards this clone: The protein given by TCRdb reflects a much larger clone and differs at residue 17 from this DNA's translation, likely from a read error; the protein shown is the DNA's translation. The chain combines TRDV1 with TRDJ1; 8 bases fit TRDD3. TCRdb gives no J gene; it was assigned here by matching the DNA to germline. Looked up from germline, CDR1 is TSWWSYY and CDR2 is QGS. Trimming cost V 1 base and J 4 bases; bases outside gene matches: 38. This CDR3 contains 26 residues. DNA of the CDR3: TGTGCTCTTGGGGAACGATCCTTCCCAAAGACCCAAGTGTTACTGGGGGGATGTCGAGCGAACGATAAACTCATCTTT. Translated: CALGERSFPKTQVLLGGCRANDKLIF.

This clone was found a few times. TCRdb's protein, taken from a much larger clone, differs from this DNA's translation at residue 12, likely owing to a read error; the protein displayed comes from the DNA. The chain carries TRDV1 and TRDJ1; 13 nucleotides align to TRDD3. The CDR3 has 17 residues. V lost 5 bases and J lost 3; bases outside the gene matches: 9. Germline V gives CDR1 TSWWSYY, CDR2 QGS. DNA of the CDR3: TGTGCTCTTGGGACTTCCTACTGGGGGATACGGGCCGATAAACTCATCTTT. It codes for CALGTSYWGIRADKLIF.